This T cell receptor beta chain appears in the sequencing data of a study of shared clonotypes between healthy human individuals. Trimming took 4 bases from V and 1 from J, leaving 13 bases between them. The CDR3 is 15 residues long. CDR1 is MGHRA and CDR2 is YSYEKL in the germline V gene. Original processing methods: ImmunoSEQ junction-only sequences lacked quality scores, so their filtering differed. Profiled with immunoSEQ multiplex PCR; TCRdb holds only in-frame clones, not every one. V, J and clone size were drawn from that table, and D and trimming were deduced from the DNA. The profile shows fewer than 600,000 clones, approximately 71% of them singletons.

The chain uses TRBV4-1 and TRBJ2-5, with no clear D. The sample consisted of PBMCs. The origin of this receptor is a woman aged 40 to 49 in good health. Some clones in this sample may be carry-over from other donors' samples. In DNA form, the CDR3 reads TGCGCCAGCAGCCCCCTTCCCTCATTCCAAGAGACCCAGTACTTC. It translates to CASSPLPSFQETQYF.